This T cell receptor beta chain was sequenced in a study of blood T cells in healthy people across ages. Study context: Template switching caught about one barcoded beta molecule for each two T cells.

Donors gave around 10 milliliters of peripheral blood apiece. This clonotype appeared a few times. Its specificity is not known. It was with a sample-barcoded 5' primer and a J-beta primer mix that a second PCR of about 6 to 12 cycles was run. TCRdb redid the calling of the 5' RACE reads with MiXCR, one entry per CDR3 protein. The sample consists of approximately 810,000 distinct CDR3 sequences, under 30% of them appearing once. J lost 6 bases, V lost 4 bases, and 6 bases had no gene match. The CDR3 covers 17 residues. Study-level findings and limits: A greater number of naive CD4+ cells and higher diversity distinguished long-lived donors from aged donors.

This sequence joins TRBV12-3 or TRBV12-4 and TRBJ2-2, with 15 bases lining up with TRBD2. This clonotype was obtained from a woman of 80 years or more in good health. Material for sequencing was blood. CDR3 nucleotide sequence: TGTGCCAGCAGTTGGACTAGCGGGGGGGCCTCGGCCGGGGAGCTGTTTTTT. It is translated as CASSWTSGGASAGELFF.